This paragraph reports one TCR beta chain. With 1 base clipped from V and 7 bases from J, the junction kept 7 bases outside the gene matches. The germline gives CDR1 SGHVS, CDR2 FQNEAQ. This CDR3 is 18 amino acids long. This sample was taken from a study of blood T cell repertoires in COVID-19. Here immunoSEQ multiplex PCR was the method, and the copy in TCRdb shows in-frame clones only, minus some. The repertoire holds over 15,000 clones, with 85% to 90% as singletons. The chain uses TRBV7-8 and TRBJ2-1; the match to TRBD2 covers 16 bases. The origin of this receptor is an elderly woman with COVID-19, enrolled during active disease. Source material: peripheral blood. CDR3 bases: TGTGCCAGCAGCTTAGTTAGCGGGACTAGCGGGAGGGGGAATGAGCAGTTCTTC. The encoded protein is CASSLVSGTSGRGNEQFF.